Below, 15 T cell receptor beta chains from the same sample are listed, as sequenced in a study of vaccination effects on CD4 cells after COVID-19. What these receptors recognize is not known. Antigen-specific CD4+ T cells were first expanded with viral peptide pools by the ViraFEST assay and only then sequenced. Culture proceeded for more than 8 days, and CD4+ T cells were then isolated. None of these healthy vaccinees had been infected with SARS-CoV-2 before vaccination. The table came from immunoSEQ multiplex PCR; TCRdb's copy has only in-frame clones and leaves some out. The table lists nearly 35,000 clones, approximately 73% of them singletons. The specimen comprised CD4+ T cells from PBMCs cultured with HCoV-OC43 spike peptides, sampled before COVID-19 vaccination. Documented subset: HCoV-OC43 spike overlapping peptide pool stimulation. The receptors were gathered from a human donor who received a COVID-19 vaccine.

The CDR3 bases are TGTGCCAGCAGGAGGGGATCTGGGGAGACCCAGTACTTC. Translating gives CASRRGSGETQYF. This chain joins TRBV6-5 and TRBJ2-5, with D possibly called TRBD1 or TRBD2 (5 bases each). V was trimmed by 6 bases and J by 5 bases, leaving 13 bases between them. Germline V gene lookup returns CDR1 MNHEY and CDR2 SVGAGI. There are 13 residues in the CDR3.

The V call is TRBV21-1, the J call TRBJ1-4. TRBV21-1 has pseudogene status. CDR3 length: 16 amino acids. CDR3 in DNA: TGTGCCAGCAGCATAAAAATCTTGGGGGAGGAGGAAAAACTGTTTTTT. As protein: CASSIKILGEEEKLFF.

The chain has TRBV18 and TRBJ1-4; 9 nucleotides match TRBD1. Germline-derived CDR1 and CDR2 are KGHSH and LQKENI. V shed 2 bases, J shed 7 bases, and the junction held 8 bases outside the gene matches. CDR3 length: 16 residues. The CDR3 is CASSPNPGQGSEKLFF. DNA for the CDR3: TGTGCCAGCTCACCAAATCCAGGACAGGGGTCTGAAAAACTGTTTTTT.

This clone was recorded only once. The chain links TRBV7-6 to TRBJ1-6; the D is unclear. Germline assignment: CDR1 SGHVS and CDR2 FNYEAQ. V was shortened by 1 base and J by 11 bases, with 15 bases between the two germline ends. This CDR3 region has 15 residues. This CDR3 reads CASSLEGSSTAPLHF. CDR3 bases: TGTGCCAGCAGCTTAGAGGGATCGTCCACGGCACCCCTCCACTTT.

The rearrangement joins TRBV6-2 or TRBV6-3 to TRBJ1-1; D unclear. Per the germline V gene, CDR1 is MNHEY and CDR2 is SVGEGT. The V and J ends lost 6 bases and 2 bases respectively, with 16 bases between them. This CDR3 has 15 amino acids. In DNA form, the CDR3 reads TGTGCCAGCAGCACTACCCTCAGGACTAACACTGAAGCTTTCTTT. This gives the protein CASSTTLRTNTEAFF.

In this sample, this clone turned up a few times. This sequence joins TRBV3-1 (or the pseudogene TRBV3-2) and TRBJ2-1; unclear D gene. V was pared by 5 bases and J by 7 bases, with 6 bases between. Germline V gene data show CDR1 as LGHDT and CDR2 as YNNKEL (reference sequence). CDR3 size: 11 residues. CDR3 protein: CASSAGNEQFF. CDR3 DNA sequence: TGTGCCAGCAGCGCAGGTAATGAGCAGTTCTTC.

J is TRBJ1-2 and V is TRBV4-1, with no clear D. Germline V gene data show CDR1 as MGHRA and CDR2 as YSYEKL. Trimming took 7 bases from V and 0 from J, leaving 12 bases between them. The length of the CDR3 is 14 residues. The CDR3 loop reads CASTPTDPNYGYTF. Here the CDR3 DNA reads TGCGCCAGCACCCCGACTGATCCTAACTATGGCTACACCTTC.

CDR3 nucleotide sequence: TGTGCCAGCAGTTACCCGGAGAGGGGGCCCGAGCAGTACTTC. This gives the protein CASSYPERGPEQYF. The chain combines TRBV6-6 with TRBJ2-7; 7 bases agree with TRBD1. The CDR3 has 14 amino acids. Germline V lookup: CDR1 MNHNY, CDR2 SVGAGI (reference sequence). Trimming removed 2 bases from V and 6 bases from J; junction bases left unmatched: 7.

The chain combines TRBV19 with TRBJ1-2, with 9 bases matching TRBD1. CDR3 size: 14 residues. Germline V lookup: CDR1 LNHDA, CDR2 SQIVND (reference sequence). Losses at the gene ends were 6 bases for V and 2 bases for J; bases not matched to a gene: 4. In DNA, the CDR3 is TGTGCCAGTAGGATGGGACAGGGCAACTATGGCTACACCTTC. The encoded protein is CASRMGQGNYGYTF.

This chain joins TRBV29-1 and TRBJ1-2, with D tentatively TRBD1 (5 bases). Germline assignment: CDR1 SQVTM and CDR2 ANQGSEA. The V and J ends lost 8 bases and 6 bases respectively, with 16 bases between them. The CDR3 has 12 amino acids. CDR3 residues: CSFSGKPDGYTF. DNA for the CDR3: TGCAGCTTCTCAGGGAAGCCGGATGGCTACACCTTC.

The CDR3 protein is CASSPPTSGIYEQYF. Written as DNA, the CDR3 is TGTGCCAGCAGCCCTCCGACTAGCGGTATATACGAGCAGTACTTC. The chain joins TRBV11-2 to TRBJ2-7; TRBD2 matches at 9 bases. The junction had 9 bases not matched to a gene; V was cut back by 5 bases and J by 4 bases. Germline V gene sequence: CDR1 SGHAT, CDR2 FQNNGV. The CDR3 loop spans 15 amino acids.

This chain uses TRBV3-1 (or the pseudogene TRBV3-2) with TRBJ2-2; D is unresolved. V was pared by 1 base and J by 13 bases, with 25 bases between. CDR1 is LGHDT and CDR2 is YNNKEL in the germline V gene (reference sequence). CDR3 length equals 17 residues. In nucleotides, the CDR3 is TGTGCCAGCAGCCAAGTAGACTCCCTATCAGGAAGGATTGGGCTGTTTTTT. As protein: CASSQVDSLSGRIGLFF.

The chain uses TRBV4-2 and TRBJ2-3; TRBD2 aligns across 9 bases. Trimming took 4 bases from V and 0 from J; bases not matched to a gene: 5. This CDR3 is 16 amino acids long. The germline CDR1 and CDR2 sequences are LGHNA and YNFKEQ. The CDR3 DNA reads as TGTGCCAGCAGCCCGAGGCGGGAGGGGAGCACAGATACGCAGTATTTT. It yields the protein CASSPRREGSTDTQYF.

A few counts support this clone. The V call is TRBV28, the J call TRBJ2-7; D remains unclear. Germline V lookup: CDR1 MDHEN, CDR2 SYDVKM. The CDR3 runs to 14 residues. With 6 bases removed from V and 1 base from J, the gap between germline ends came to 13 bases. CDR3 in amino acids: CASSSLIRSYEQYF. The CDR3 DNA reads TGTGCCAGCAGCTCCCTCATTAGGTCCTACGAGCAGTACTTC.

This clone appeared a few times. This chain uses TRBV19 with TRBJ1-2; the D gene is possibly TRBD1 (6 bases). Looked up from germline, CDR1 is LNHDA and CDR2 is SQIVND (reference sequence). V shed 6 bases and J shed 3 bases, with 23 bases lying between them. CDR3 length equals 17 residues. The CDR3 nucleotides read TGTGCCAGTAGCACCGTGCATTCTCAGGGGAGTCACTATGGCTACACCTTC. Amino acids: CASSTVHSQGSHYGYTF.